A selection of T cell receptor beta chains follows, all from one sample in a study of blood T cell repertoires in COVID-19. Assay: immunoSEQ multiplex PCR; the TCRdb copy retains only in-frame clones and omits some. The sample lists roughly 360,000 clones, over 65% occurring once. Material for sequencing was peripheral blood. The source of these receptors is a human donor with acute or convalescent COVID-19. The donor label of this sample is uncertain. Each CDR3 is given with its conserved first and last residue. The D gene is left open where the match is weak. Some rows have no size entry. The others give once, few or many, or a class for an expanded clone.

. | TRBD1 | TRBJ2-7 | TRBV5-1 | CASSLSGQGFYEQYF | TGCGCCAGCAGCTTGTCCGGACAGGGGTTTTACGAGCAGTACTTC
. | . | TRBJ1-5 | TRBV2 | CASLREVGQPQHF | TGTGCCAGCCTTCGGGAGGTTGGACAGCCCCAGCATTTT
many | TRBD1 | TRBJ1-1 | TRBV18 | CASSPDRKNTEAFF | TGTGCCAGCTCTCCGGACAGGAAGAACACTGAAGCTTTCTTT
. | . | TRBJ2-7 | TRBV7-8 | CASSSLEGLGYEQYF | TGTGCCAGCAGCTCGTTAGAGGGCCTGGGCTACGAGCAGTACTTC
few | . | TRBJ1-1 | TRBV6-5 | CASRFSLNTEAFF | TGTGCCAGCAGGTTTTCACTCAACACTGAAGCTTTCTTT
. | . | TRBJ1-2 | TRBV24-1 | CATSDHLSYGYTF | TGTGCCACCAGTGATCACCTCAGTTATGGCTACACCTTC
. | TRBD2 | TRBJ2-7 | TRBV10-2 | CASSESPSGTYEQYF | TGCGCCAGCAGTGAGTCGCCTAGCGGAACCTACGAGCAGTACTTC
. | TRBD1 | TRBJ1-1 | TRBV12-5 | CASVKTGGNTEAFF | TGTGCTAGTGTCAAGACAGGGGGGAACACTGAAGCTTTCTTT
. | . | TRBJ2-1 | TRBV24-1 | CATSDSTTVFSYNEQFF | TGTGCCACCAGTGACTCCACGACTGTGTTCTCCTACAATGAGCAGTTCTTC
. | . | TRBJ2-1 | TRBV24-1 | CATSDPGLGEQFF | TGTGCCACCAGTGACCCTGGACTTGGTGAGCAGTTCTTC
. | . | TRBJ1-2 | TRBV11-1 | CASSLTGKGNYGYTF | TGTGCCAGCAGCTTAACCGGGAAGGGTAACTATGGCTACACCTTC
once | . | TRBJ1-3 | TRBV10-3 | CAIRDRDIPSGNTIYF | TGTGCCATCAGAGACAGAGACATTCCATCTGGAAACACCATATATTTT
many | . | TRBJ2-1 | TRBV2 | CASVPTEGIVDNEQFF | TGTGCCAGCGTCCCCACCGAGGGAATAGTCGACAATGAGCAGTTCTTC
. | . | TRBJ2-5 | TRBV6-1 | CASSEAHGRAWETQYF | TGTGCCAGCAGTGAAGCGCACGGCAGGGCGTGGGAGACCCAGTACTTC
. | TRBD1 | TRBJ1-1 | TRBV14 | CASSQRRGGAGTEAFF | TGTGCCAGCAGCCAACGTAGAGGGGGCGCGGGCACTGAAGCTTTCTTT
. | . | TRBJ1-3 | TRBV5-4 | CASRSSGNTIYF | TGTGCCTCAAGGAGCTCTGGAAACACCATATATTTT
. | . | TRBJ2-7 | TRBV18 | CASSPSLRQYF | TGTGCCAGCTCACCTTCACTTCGACAGTACTTC
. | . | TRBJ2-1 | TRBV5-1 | CASSLTSPSYEQFF | TGCGCCAGCAGCTTAACTAGCCCCTCCTATGAGCAGTTCTTC
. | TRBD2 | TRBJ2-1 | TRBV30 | CAWSFQRGINEQFF | TGTGCCTGGAGTTTCCAGCGGGGTATTAATGAGCAGTTCTTC
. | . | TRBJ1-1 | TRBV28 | CASSLQGRHTEAFF | TGTGCCAGCAGTCTGCAGGGTCGTCATACTGAAGCTTTCTTT
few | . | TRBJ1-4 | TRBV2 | CASIWRNGINEKLFF | TGTGCCAGCATCTGGAGAAACGGAATTAATGAAAAACTGTTTTTT
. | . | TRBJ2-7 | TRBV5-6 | CASSLGLGEQYF | TGTGCCAGCAGCTTGGGCCTAGGCGAGCAGTACTTC
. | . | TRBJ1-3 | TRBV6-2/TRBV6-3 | CASSFSSSGNTIYF | TGTGCCAGCAGTTTCTCGAGCTCTGGAAACACCATATATTTT
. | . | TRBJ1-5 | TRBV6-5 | CASSYSVGVLQPQHF | TGTGCCAGCAGTTACTCGGTCGGGGTTTTACAGCCCCAGCATTTT
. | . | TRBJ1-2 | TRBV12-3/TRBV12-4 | CASSLVQGHGYTF | TGTGCCAGCAGTTTAGTACAGGGCCATGGCTACACCTTC
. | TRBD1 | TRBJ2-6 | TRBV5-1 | CASDTGDYSGANVLTF | TGCGCCAGCGATACAGGGGATTACTCTGGGGCCAACGTCCTGACTTTC
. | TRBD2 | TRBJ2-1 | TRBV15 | CATSRGGGGANEQFF | TGTGCCACCAGCAGAGGTGGCGGGGGGGCCAATGAGCAGTTCTTC
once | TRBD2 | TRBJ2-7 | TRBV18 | CASSPSNLAGIHEQYF | TGTGCCAGCTCACCCAGTAATCTAGCGGGAATACACGAGCAGTACTTC
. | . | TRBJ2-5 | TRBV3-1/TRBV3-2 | CATSKLVAEETQYF | TGTGCCACCAGCAAGTTAGTAGCGGAAGAGACCCAGTACTTC
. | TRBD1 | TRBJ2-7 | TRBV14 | CASSQPGTGAYEQYF | TGTGCCAGCAGCCAACCCGGGACAGGGGCCTACGAGCAGTACTTC
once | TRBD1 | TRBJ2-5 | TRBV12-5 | CASGLYRGRQETQYF | TGTGCTAGTGGTTTGTACAGGGGACGCCAAGAGACCCAGTACTTC
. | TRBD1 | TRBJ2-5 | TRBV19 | CASSQPGTGVETQYF | TGTGCCAGTAGCCAACCCGGGACAGGGGTAGAGACCCAGTACTTC
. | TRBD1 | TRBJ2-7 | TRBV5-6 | CASSTGTGGSEQYF | TGTGCCAGCAGTACCGGGACAGGGGGGTCCGAGCAGTACTTC
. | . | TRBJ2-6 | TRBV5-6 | CASSVRHSSGANVLTF | TGTGCCAGCAGCGTAAGACACAGCTCTGGGGCCAACGTCCTGACTTTC
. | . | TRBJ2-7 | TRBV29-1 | CSVSFTVSHEQYF | TGCAGCGTTTCTTTTACGGTTTCCCACGAGCAGTACTTC
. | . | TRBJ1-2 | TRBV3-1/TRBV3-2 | CASSQASGGLRNYGYTF | TGTGCCAGCAGCCAAGCCAGTGGGGGACTGAGAAACTATGGCTACACCTTC
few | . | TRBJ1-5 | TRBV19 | CASSTPRDNSNQPQHF | TGTGCCAGTAGTACCCCAAGAGATAATAGCAATCAGCCCCAGCATTTT
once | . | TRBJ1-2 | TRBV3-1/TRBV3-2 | CASSQGNRPSGYGYTF | TGTGCCAGCAGCCAAGGTAACAGACCCTCCGGCTATGGCTACACCTTC
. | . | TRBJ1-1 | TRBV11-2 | CASFRGGSNTEAFF | TGTGCCAGCTTCCGGGGAGGATCGAACACTGAAGCTTTCTTT
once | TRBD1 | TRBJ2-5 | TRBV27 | CASNPGTGQETQYF | TGTGCCAGCAATCCTGGGACAGGCCAAGAGACCCAGTACTTC
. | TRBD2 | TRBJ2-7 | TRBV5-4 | CASSPGGHQYEQYF | TGTGCCAGCAGCCCGGGAGGACACCAATACGAGCAGTACTTC
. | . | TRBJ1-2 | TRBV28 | CASSLGGHYGYTF | TGTGCCAGCAGTTTGGGAGGGCACTATGGCTACACCTTC
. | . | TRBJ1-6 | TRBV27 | CASSFRANSPLHF | TGTGCCAGCAGTTTCAGGGCTAATTCACCCCTCCACTTT
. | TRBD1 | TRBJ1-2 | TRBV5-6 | CASSLGQGPRVNTF | TGTGCCAGCAGCTTGGGACAGGGACCGAGAGTCAACACCTTC
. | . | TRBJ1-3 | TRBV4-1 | CASSPEGGRPSGNTIYF | TGCGCCAGCAGCCCTGAAGGAGGGCGTCCTTCTGGAAACACCATATATTTT
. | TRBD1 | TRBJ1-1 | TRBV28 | CASRRTGTTEAFF | TGTGCCAGCAGGCGGACAGGGACAACTGAAGCTTTCTTT
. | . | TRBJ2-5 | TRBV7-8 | CASSPRVGGSQETQYF | TGTGCCAGCAGCCCGCGGGTTGGGGGGTCCCAAGAGACCCAGTACTTC
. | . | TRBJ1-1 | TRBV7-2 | CASSPPGYSTEAFF | TGTGCCAGCAGCCCTCCCGGTTACTCCACTGAAGCTTTCTTT